The rows below give T cell receptor beta chains drawn from one sample of a study of blood T cell repertoires in COVID-19. TCRdb's table, derived via immunoSEQ multiplex PCR, lists solely in-frame clones and lacks some. The sample has about 43,000 clones, approximately 82% seen once. Material for sequencing was peripheral blood. The receptors stem from a woman at least 80 years old with acute or convalescent COVID-19. CDR3s include the opening cysteine and the closing phenylalanine or tryptophan. Each record gives: J gene, V gene, D gene, clone size, CDR3 protein, CDR3 DNA. The D gene is left open where the match is weak. Some rows mark clone size as missing; the rest say once, few, many or name a class of expanded clone.

>TRBJ1-1|TRBV18|NA|NA
CASSPAGYTEAFF
TGTGCCAGCTCACCGGCAGGTTACACTGAAGCTTTCTTT
>TRBJ1-2|TRBV5-6|NA|NA
CASSLYSGRGYGYTF
TGTGCCAGCAGCTTGTACTCAGGCAGGGGCTATGGCTACACCTTC
>TRBJ2-1|TRBV7-3|NA|NA
CASALGLNNEQFF
TGTGCCAGCGCGCTGGGACTCAACAATGAGCAGTTCTTC
>TRBJ2-7|TRBV28|TRBD1|NA
CASSSAGTGLGEQYF
TGTGCCAGCAGTTCCGCAGGGACAGGGCTAGGCGAGCAGTACTTC
>TRBJ1-6|TRBV7-8|NA|NA
CASSLSPGAGGSPLHF
TGTGCCAGCAGCTTATCCCCAGGGGCGGGAGGGTCACCCCTCCACTTT
>TRBJ2-5|TRBV10-3|NA|NA
CAISASGAGAGETQYF
TGTGCCATCAGTGCCTCAGGGGCAGGGGCCGGGGAGACCCAGTACTTC
>TRBJ2-5|TRBV9|NA|NA
CASSVVGGLQETQYF
TGTGCCAGCAGCGTAGTTGGGGGACTCCAAGAGACCCAGTACTTC
>TRBJ2-5|TRBV15|TRBD1|NA
CATSRGQGGGETQYF
TGTGCCACCAGCAGGGGACAGGGGGGAGGAGAGACCCAGTACTTC
>TRBJ1-1|TRBV7-6|TRBD1|NA
CASSFSSSGQVNTEAFF
TGTGCCAGCAGCTTCTCCTCCTCGGGACAGGTGAACACTGAAGCTTTCTTT
>TRBJ2-2|TRBV3-1/TRBV3-2|NA|NA
CASSQGAGELFF
TGTGCCAGCAGCCAAGGGGCGGGGGAGCTGTTTTTT
>TRBJ1-4|TRBV2|NA|once
CASNREGTNEKLFF
TGTGCCAGCAACCGGGAAGGAACTAATGAAAAACTGTTTTTT
>TRBJ1-5|TRBV2|NA|NA
CASGRTVRNQPQHF
TGTGCCAGCGGCAGGACAGTGCGCAATCAGCCCCAGCATTTT
>TRBJ1-1|TRBV11-2|NA|NA
CASSSDSLYTEAFF
TGTGCCAGCAGCTCGGACAGCTTGTACACTGAAGCTTTCTTT
>TRBJ2-7|TRBV11-3|NA|few
CASSPQSELSYEQYF
TGTGCCAGCAGCCCCCAAAGTGAACTCTCCTACGAGCAGTACTTC
>TRBJ2-3|TRBV7-9|NA|NA
CASSFDGGPLRSTDTQYF
TGTGCCAGCAGCTTCGACGGGGGGCCCTTGCGGAGCACAGATACGCAGTATTTT
>TRBJ2-2|TRBV5-5|NA|NA
CASSLEGGTNTGELFF
TGTGCCAGCAGCTTGGAGGGCGGGACTAACACCGGGGAGCTGTTTTTT
>TRBJ2-5|TRBV2|TRBD1|few
CANTRQGSQETQYF
TGTGCCAACACGAGACAGGGGAGTCAAGAGACCCAGTACTTC
>TRBJ2-5|TRBV5-1|NA|NA
CASSSGVQETQYF
TGCGCCAGCAGCTCCGGGGTACAAGAGACCCAGTACTTC
>TRBJ1-6|TRBV5-1|NA|NA
CASSFEGNNSPLHF
TGCGCCAGCAGCTTCGAGGGAAATAATTCACCCCTCCACTTT
>TRBJ1-4|TRBV2|TRBD1|NA
CASTYTGGGEKLFF
TGTGCCAGCACCTACACAGGGGGCGGTGAAAAACTGTTTTTT
>TRBJ2-7|TRBV7-9|NA|NA
CASSSRVYEQYF
TGTGCCAGCAGCTCGAGGGTTTACGAGCAGTACTTC
>TRBJ1-6|TRBV7-8|TRBD1|NA
CASSLLGQGNSPLHF
TGTGCCAGCAGCTTGCTGGGACAGGGAAACTCACCCCTCCACTTT
>TRBJ1-2|TRBV19|NA|few
CASSTRGQPYGYTF
TGTGCCAGTAGTACCCGGGGACAACCGTATGGCTACACCTTC
>TRBJ2-3|TRBV7-2|TRBD2|NA
CASSFSGGAEDTQYF
TGTGCCAGCAGCTTTAGCGGGGGGGCCGAAGATACGCAGTATTTT
>TRBJ1-5|TRBV6-1|TRBD1|NA
CASSEVGTGSNQPQHF
TGTGCCAGCAGTGAAGTAGGGACAGGTAGCAATCAGCCCCAGCATTTT
>TRBJ1-2|TRBV9|NA|few
CASSVAGAPNYGYTF
TGTGCCAGCAGCGTAGCTGGGGCCCCCAACTATGGCTACACCTTC
>TRBJ2-4|TRBV18|TRBD1|NA
CASSPSVSDQGDIQYF
TGTGCCAGCTCACCGTCGGTATCGGACCAGGGGGACATTCAGTACTTC
>TRBJ2-5|TRBV5-4|NA|NA
CASSFGVGGQETQYF
TGTGCCAGCAGCTTCGGGGTAGGAGGGCAAGAGACCCAGTACTTC